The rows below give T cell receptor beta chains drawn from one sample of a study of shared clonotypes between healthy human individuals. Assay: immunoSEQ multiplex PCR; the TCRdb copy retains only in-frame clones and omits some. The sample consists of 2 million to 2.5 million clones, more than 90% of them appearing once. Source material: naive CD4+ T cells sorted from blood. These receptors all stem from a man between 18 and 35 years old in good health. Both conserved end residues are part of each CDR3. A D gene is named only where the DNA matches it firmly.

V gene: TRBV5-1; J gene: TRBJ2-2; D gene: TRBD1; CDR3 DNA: TGCGCCAGCAGCCGGTTAGGACAGGGAAACACCGGGGAGCTGTTTTTT; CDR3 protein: CASSRLGQGNTGELFF
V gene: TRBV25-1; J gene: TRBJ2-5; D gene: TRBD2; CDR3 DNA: TGTGCCAGCAGTGCACGGACTAGCGCGGAGACCCAGTACTTC; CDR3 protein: CASSARTSAETQYF
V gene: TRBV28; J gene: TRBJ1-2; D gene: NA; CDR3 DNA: TGTGCCAGCAGTTCGCAGTATATTTACACCTTC; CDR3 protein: CASSSQYIYTF
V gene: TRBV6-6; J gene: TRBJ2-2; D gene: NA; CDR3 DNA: TGTGCCACCCGGAGGGGGGGAGCGAACACCGGGGAGCTGTTTTTT; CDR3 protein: CATRRGGANTGELFF
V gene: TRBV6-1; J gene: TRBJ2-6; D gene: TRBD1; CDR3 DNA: TGTGCCAGCAATACAGGGGATGGGGCCAACGTCCTGACTTTC; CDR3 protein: CASNTGDGANVLTF
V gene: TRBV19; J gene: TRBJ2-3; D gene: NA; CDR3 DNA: TGTGCCAGTAGTATAGAACAGACCACAGATACGCAGTATTTT; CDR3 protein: CASSIEQTTDTQYF
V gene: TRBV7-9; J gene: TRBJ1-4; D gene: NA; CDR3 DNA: TGTGCCAGCAGCGGGGGCCTGGTGGCCCCTAATGAAAAACTGTTTTTT; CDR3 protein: CASSGGLVAPNEKLFF
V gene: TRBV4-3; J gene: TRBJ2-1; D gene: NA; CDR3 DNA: TGCGCCAGCAGCCAAGATTGGCGGGAGCAGTTCTTC; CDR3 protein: CASSQDWREQFF
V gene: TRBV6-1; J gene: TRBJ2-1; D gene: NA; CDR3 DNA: TGTGCCAGCACCGTAAGCCCGGGGGTATACAATGAGCAGTTCTTC; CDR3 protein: CASTVSPGVYNEQFF
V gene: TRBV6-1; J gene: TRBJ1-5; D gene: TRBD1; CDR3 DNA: TGTGCCAGCAGTGGTGGACAGGTTAATCAGCCCCAGCATTTT; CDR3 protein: CASSGGQVNQPQHF